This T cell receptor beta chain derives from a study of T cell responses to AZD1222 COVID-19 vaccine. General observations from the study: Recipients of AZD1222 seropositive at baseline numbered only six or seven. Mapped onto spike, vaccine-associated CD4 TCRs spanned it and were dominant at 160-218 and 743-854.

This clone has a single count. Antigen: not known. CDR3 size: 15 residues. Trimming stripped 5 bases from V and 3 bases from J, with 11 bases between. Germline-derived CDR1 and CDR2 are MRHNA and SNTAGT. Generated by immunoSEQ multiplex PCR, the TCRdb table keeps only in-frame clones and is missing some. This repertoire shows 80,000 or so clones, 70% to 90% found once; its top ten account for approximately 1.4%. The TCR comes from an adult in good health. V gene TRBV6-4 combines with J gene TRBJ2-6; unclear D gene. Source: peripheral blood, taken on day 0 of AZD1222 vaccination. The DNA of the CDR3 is TGTGCCAGCAGTTCCAACAGTATTGGGGCCAACGTCCTGACTTTC. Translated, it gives CASSSNSIGANVLTF.